Listed below are T cell receptor beta chains from one sample, sequenced in a study of cytomegalovirus exposure and HLA in healthy donors. The method was immunoSEQ multiplex PCR; TCRdb's version includes in-frame clones alone and lacks a portion of them. The sample has 150,000 to 200,000 clones, 84% seen once. Sample: PBMCs. Receptors were obtained from a girl aged 5-17 years in good health and CMV-seropositive. CDR3s include the opening cysteine and the closing phenylalanine or tryptophan. D genes are given only for firm matches.

V gene: TRBV5-6
D gene: TRBD1
J gene: TRBJ1-2
CDR3 DNA: TGTGCCAGCAGCTTGGCCTGGACAGGGAGGCCTCATGGCTACACCTTC
CDR3 protein: CASSLAWTGRPHGYTF

V gene: TRBV27
D gene: -
J gene: TRBJ1-1
CDR3 DNA: TGTGCCAGCAGTTTCACAGGGATCACTGAAGCTTTCTTT
CDR3 protein: CASSFTGITEAFF

V gene: TRBV6-5
D gene: TRBD1
J gene: TRBJ1-1
CDR3 DNA: TGTGCCAGCAGTTTCAAGGGGGCCGAAGCTTTCTTT
CDR3 protein: CASSFKGAEAFF

V gene: TRBV25-1
D gene: TRBD1
J gene: TRBJ1-1
CDR3 DNA: TGTGCCAGCAGTGAATGGACAGGGGTTGAAGCTTTCTTT
CDR3 protein: CASSEWTGVEAFF

V gene: TRBV27
D gene: -
J gene: TRBJ1-1
CDR3 DNA: TGTGCCAGCAGTTCGGGGTGGGGTAACACTGAAGCTTTCTTT
CDR3 protein: CASSSGWGNTEAFF

V gene: TRBV2
D gene: TRBD1
J gene: TRBJ1-1
CDR3 DNA: TGTGCCAGCAGTATAGACAGGGGGAACACTGAAGCTTTCTTT
CDR3 protein: CASSIDRGNTEAFF

V gene: TRBV18
D gene: -
J gene: TRBJ2-3
CDR3 DNA: TGTGCCAGCTCACCGCTAGCGTCGGCAGATACGCAGTATTTT
CDR3 protein: CASSPLASADTQYF

V gene: TRBV5-1
D gene: -
J gene: TRBJ1-5
CDR3 DNA: TGCGCCAGCAGCTCTAGGGAGTTTAGCAATCAGCCCCAGCATTTT
CDR3 protein: CASSSREFSNQPQHF

V gene: TRBV7-9
D gene: TRBD1
J gene: TRBJ1-4
CDR3 DNA: TGTGCCAGCAGCTTCCGTGGGACAGGGAATGAAAAACTGTTTTTT
CDR3 protein: CASSFRGTGNEKLFF

V gene: TRBV25-1
D gene: -
J gene: TRBJ2-7
CDR3 DNA: TGTGCCAGCAGTGAATATACCCTCGGGAGCTACGAGCAGTACTTC
CDR3 protein: CASSEYTLGSYEQYF

V gene: TRBV7-2
D gene: -
J gene: TRBJ1-3
CDR3 DNA: TGTGCCAGCAGCTTTGCAGGGAACGGAAACACCATATATTTT
CDR3 protein: CASSFAGNGNTIYF

V gene: TRBV30
D gene: -
J gene: TRBJ1-2
CDR3 DNA: TGTGCCTGGACCCCCTGGGAGGGCATTGGCTATGGCTACACCTTC
CDR3 protein: CAWTPWEGIGYGYTF

V gene: TRBV6-5
D gene: TRBD1
J gene: TRBJ2-7
CDR3 DNA: TGTGCCAGCAGTCGACAGGGCGCAACCTACGAGCAGTACTTC
CDR3 protein: CASSRQGATYEQYF